Shown below are 29 T cell receptor beta chains from a single sample sequenced in a study of T cell changes during pregnancy in multiple sclerosis. The method was immunoSEQ multiplex PCR; TCRdb's version includes in-frame clones alone and lacks a portion of them. Of about 50,000 clones detected, approximately 90% appear once; the ten largest clones hold 0.39%. The sample was CD4+ T cells from peripheral blood mononuclear cells, taken after pregnancy. These receptors originate from a female donor with multiple sclerosis, enrolled in a pregnancy study.

The rearrangement uses TRBV6-5 and TRBJ1-5, with D possibly TRBD1 on 6 matching bases. V gave up 4 bases and J gave up 9 bases, with 13 bases separating them. Germline CDR1 MNHEY, CDR2 SVGAGI. The length of the CDR3 is 13 residues. Here the CDR3 reads CASSLDRQRPQHF. DNA of the CDR3: TGTGCCAGCAGTTTAGACAGGCAGCGGCCCCAGCATTTT.

Comment on this clone: A read error may produce the germline difference seen at one junction end. The chain uses TRBV28 and TRBJ2-1, with D maybe TRBD2 (7 bases). Germline V gene sequence: CDR1 MDHEN, CDR2 SYDVKM. This CDR3 is 18 amino acids long. As DNA, the CDR3 is TGTGCCAGCAGTTTATTGGCGGGGGCCGGGACCTCCCACAATGAGCAGTTCTTC. Protein: CASSLLAGAGTSHNEQFF.

This clone came up a few times. The genes are TRBV7-9 and TRBJ1-1; D remains ambiguous. Germline values: CDR1 SEHNR, CDR2 FQNEAQ (reference sequence). The V end lost 5 bases, the J end lost 0 bases, and 10 bases lay between the germline ends. This CDR3 has 14 residues. CDR3 sequence reads: CASSREPVNTEAFF. The CDR3 DNA follows: TGTGCCAGCAGCCGGGAACCAGTGAACACTGAAGCTTTCTTT.

The V gene is TRBV7-9, the J gene TRBJ2-2; 8 bases map to TRBD2. The length of the CDR3 is 16 residues. In germline, CDR1 is SEHNR, CDR2 FQNEAQ (reference sequence). The V segment lost 4 bases and the J segment 3 bases; nucleotides outside the gene matches: 7. In nucleotides, the CDR3 is TGTGCCAGCAGCTCATCCGGGACTAGTCACACCGGGGAGCTGTTTTTT. Translation: CASSSSGTSHTGELFF.

V usage is TRBV28 and J usage is TRBJ1-4, with no clear D. This CDR3 has 16 amino acids. Trimming pared 5 bases from V and 2 bases from J, leaving 15 bases between. The germline V gene encodes CDR1 MDHEN and CDR2 SYDVKM. CDR3 residues: CASSLPTWRTNEKLFF. CDR3 coding DNA: TGTGCCAGCAGTCTTCCAACCTGGAGGACTAATGAAAAACTGTTTTTT.

The rearrangement links TRBV10-2 to TRBJ2-7; 8 bases line up with TRBD1. This CDR3 is 16 amino acids long. Germline-derived CDR1 and CDR2 are WSHSY and SAAADI. V dropped 4 bases and J dropped 0; count of bases not matched to a gene: 8. Written as DNA, the CDR3 is TGCGCCAGCAGTGGGGGACAGGCGTCACTCTCCTACGAGCAGTACTTC. Protein product: CASSGGQASLSYEQYF.

This clone was seen a single time. This chain uses TRBV28 with TRBJ2-2; TRBD2 is a possible D gene (6 bases). This CDR3 has 17 amino acids. Trimming removed 4 bases from V and 0 bases from J, with 15 bases in between. Germline assignment: CDR1 MDHEN and CDR2 SYDVKM. Here the CDR3 DNA reads TGTGCCAGCAGTTCCCAATTCGGGACTGCGAACACCGGGGAGCTGTTTTTT. Encoded protein: CASSSQFGTANTGELFF. Based on the CDR3 plus reference TRBV28 and TRBJ2-2, the full variable domain is DVKVTQSSRYLVKRTGEKVFLECVQDMDHENMFWYRQDPGLGLRLIYFSYDVKMKEKGDIPEGYSVSREKKERFSLILESASTNQTSMYLCASSSQFGTANTGELFFGEGSRLTVL.

J is TRBJ2-1 and V is TRBV6-1; D is unresolved. CDR1 MNHNS and CDR2 SASEGT come from the germline V gene. Trimming shortened V by 7 bases and J by 5 bases, and 6 bases separated the two germline ends. The CDR3 runs 11 residues. The CDR3 sequence is CASTKNNEQFF. The CDR3 region has the DNA TGTGCCAGCACTAAAAACAATGAGCAGTTCTTC.

The J gene is TRBJ2-1, the V gene TRBV6-5; D possibly corresponds to TRBD2 (6 bases). V was cut by 8 bases and J by 2 bases, with 16 bases left in between. The CDR3 spans 15 residues. Germline assignment: CDR1 MNHEY and CDR2 SVGAGI. The CDR3, as DNA: TGTGCCAGCCGCGTAGGGAGGCATACCTACAATGAGCAGTTCTTC. This sequence encodes CASRVGRHTYNEQFF.

Only one count was recorded for this clone. This chain uses TRBV10-3 with TRBJ2-1, with D possibly TRBD2 on 6 matching bases. Trimming left V 2 bases short and J 9 bases short, with 11 bases between. This CDR3 has 13 amino acids. Germline V gene lookup returns CDR1 ENHRY and CDR2 SYGVKD. The CDR3 loop reads CAISEGRETEQFF. In DNA, the CDR3 is TGTGCCATCAGTGAGGGACGGGAGACTGAGCAGTTCTTC.

This clone was recorded a few times. This chain uses TRBV9 with TRBJ1-1, with D unresolved. The CDR3 runs 14 residues. V dropped 0 bases and J dropped 12 bases, with 18 bases sitting between them. The germline gives CDR1 SGDLS, CDR2 YYNGEE. The CDR3 protein is CASSVGEGEGWTFF. Written as DNA, the CDR3 is TGTGCCAGCAGCGTAGGCGAGGGTGAGGGTTGGACTTTCTTT.

Here the CDR3 DNA reads TGTGCCAGTAACCACAGGGATAGCAATCAGCCCCAGCATTTT. This gives the protein CASNHRDSNQPQHF. The chain combines TRBV19 with TRBJ1-5; perhaps TRBD1 as D (6 bases). The CDR3 sequence is 14 residues long. Trimming left V 7 bases short and J 0 bases short, with 10 bases between. Germline values: CDR1 LNHDA, CDR2 SQIVND (reference sequence).

J is TRBJ2-3 and V is TRBV4-3, with 7 bases identical to TRBD2. The ends lost 0 bases at V and 4 bases at J; junction bases unmatched: 10. The CDR3 has 17 residues. CDR1 is LGHNA and CDR2 is YSLEER in the germline V gene. CDR3 bases: TGCGCCAGCAGCCAAGATTTCGCGGGAGTTAGGGCAGATACGCAGTATTTT. Its protein is CASSQDFAGVRADTQYF.

The rearrangement joins TRBV7-9 to TRBJ2-2, with D possibly TRBD1 on 5 matching bases. Trimming removed 5 bases at V and 3 bases at J, with 13 bases between. Germline CDR1 SEHNR, CDR2 FQNEAQ (reference sequence). There are 15 residues in the CDR3. CDR3 nucleotide sequence: TGTGCCAGCAGCGCAGGAAGGGGCTACACCGGGGAGCTGTTTTTT. Translating it yields CASSAGRGYTGELFF.

The chain carries TRBV2 and TRBJ2-5, with D possibly matching TRBD2 (6 bases). CDR1 is SNHLY and CDR2 is FYNNEI in the germline V gene. With 9 bases removed from V and 2 bases from J, the gap between germline ends came to 13 bases. The CDR3 has 13 residues. CDR3 protein: CASGASVQETQYF. DNA of the CDR3: TGTGCCAGTGGGGCTAGCGTTCAAGAGACCCAGTACTTC.

The chain carries TRBV7-9 and TRBJ2-7, with 7 bases aligning to TRBD2. The CDR3 spans 15 residues. The V segment lost 5 bases and the J segment 7 bases; nucleotides outside the gene matches: 14. Germline V gene data show CDR1 as SEHNR and CDR2 as FQNEAQ (reference sequence). CDR3 protein: CASSTSGTGRGEQYF. In DNA, the CDR3 is TGTGCCAGCAGCACGAGCGGGACGGGCCGTGGGGAGCAGTACTTC.

This sequence joins TRBV5-1 and TRBJ2-6; D is possibly TRBD2 (5 bases). The V and J ends lost 6 bases and 0 bases respectively, with 19 bases between them. The CDR3 loop spans 18 amino acids. Germline-derived CDR1 and CDR2 are SGHRS and YFSETQ. The CDR3: CASTQSGEGRSGANVLTF. The CDR3 DNA reads TGCGCCAGCACCCAGTCCGGGGAAGGTCGCTCTGGGGCCAACGTCCTGACTTTC.

The rearrangement joins TRBV11-3 to TRBJ2-2; no clear D gene. Germline CDR1 SGHNT, CDR2 YENEEA. V was pared by 0 bases and J by 0 bases, with 8 bases between. CDR3 length equals 16 residues. This CDR3 is CASSLEAVTNTGELFF. The CDR3 DNA follows: TGTGCCAGCAGCTTAGAGGCGGTGACGAACACCGGGGAGCTGTTTTTT.

The V and J genes are TRBV6-6 and TRBJ2-1; weak D call: TRBD1 (6 bases). Per germline, CDR1 MNHNY and CDR2 SVGAGI (reference sequence). V gave up 5 bases and J gave up 8 bases, with 16 bases separating them. The CDR3 totals 14 residues. This CDR3 reads CASSLTPTGYEQFF. CDR3 DNA: TGTGCCAGCAGTCTCACTCCCACAGGGTATGAGCAGTTCTTC.

The CDR3 loop reads CASSISNTEAFF. In DNA form, the CDR3 reads TGTGCCAGTAGTATCAGTAACACTGAAGCTTTCTTT. V is TRBV19 and J is TRBJ1-1; D is undetermined. This CDR3 has 12 residues. Germline CDR1 is LNHDA and CDR2 is SQIVND (reference sequence). V dropped 3 bases and J dropped 2 bases, with 4 bases sitting between them.

The rearrangement joins TRBV29-1 to TRBJ2-3; 10 nucleotides agree with TRBD1. Losses at the gene ends were 6 bases for V and 0 bases for J; bases not matched to a gene: 6. This CDR3 has 15 residues. The germline gives CDR1 SQVTM, CDR2 ANQGSEA. The CDR3 nucleotides are TGCAGCGTCCAGGACAGGGGGATTAGCACAGATACGCAGTATTTT. Translation gives CSVQDRGISTDTQYF.

This rearrangement joins TRBV5-5 to TRBJ1-1, with 8 bases lining up with TRBD1. Per the germline V gene, CDR1 is SGHKS and CDR2 is YYEKEE (reference sequence). This CDR3 is 16 amino acids long. Trimming at V came to 1 base and at J to 4 bases, leaving 9 bases not matched to a gene. The CDR3 sequence is CASSLFSQGAGTEAFF. The CDR3 DNA reads TGTGCCAGCAGCTTGTTCTCTCAGGGGGCCGGCACTGAAGCTTTCTTT.

V and J are TRBV15 and TRBJ2-3; possibly TRBD2 for D (5 bases). CDR1 is LNHNV and CDR2 is YYDKDF in the germline V gene (reference sequence). Trimming shortened V by 5 bases and J by 2 bases, and 8 bases separated the two germline ends. The CDR3 sequence is 13 residues long. CDR3 in amino acids: CATSPGDTDTQYF. The CDR3 DNA sequence: TGTGCCACCAGCCCCGGGGACACAGATACGCAGTATTTT.

The CDR3 DNA reads as TGTGCCAGCCAACCGGGACAATTGGTCGGACCTGAAGCTTTCTTT. This gives the protein CASQPGQLVGPEAFF. The chain carries TRBV6-6 and TRBJ1-1, with D possibly matching TRBD1 (6 bases). The CDR3 runs 15 residues. The V gene's germline CDR1 is MNHNY and CDR2 SVGAGI (reference sequence). V was clipped by 8 bases and J by 6 bases, with 22 bases between them.

The V gene is TRBV28, the J gene TRBJ2-7, with 8 bases identical to TRBD2. This CDR3 has 17 residues. Germline assignment: CDR1 MDHEN and CDR2 SYDVKM. Trimming took 5 bases from V and 3 from J; bases not matched to a gene: 15. The CDR3 sequence: CASSPSGGSRVNYEQYF. As DNA, the CDR3 is TGTGCCAGCAGTCCCTCGGGGGGGTCCAGGGTGAACTACGAGCAGTACTTC.

The rearrangement joins TRBV19 to TRBJ2-7, with 12 bases matching TRBD2. V gave up 10 bases and J gave up 7 bases; unmatched junction bases: 20. The V gene's germline CDR1 is LNHDA and CDR2 SQIVND (reference sequence). The CDR3 runs 17 residues. CDR3 DNA: TGTGCCAACCCAGACAGGGTGCTAGCGGGAGGGCCAGATGAGCAGTACTTC. As protein: CANPDRVLAGGPDEQYF.

The table lists this clone with a count of one. CDR3: CASSSTGVSTDTQYF. CDR3 nucleotide sequence: TGTGCCAGCTCATCAACAGGGGTGAGCACAGATACGCAGTATTTT. The chain uses TRBV18 and TRBJ2-3, with TRBD1 matching 7 bases. With V trimmed by 5 bases and J by 0 bases, 5 bases remained unmatched. Germline assignment: CDR1 KGHSH and CDR2 LQKENI. The CDR3 loop spans 15 amino acids.

The V and J genes are TRBV30 and TRBJ2-3; TRBD2 aligns across 9 bases. The germline CDR1 and CDR2 sequences are GTSNPN and SVGIG (reference sequence). V was clipped by 2 bases and J by 0 bases; unmatched bases: 15. This CDR3 has 19 residues. The DNA of the CDR3 is TGTGCCTGGAGTTACCCTAGCGGGAATGTTGCGGGGAGCACAGATACGCAGTATTTT. This codes for CAWSYPSGNVAGSTDTQYF. Filled out from reference TRBV30 and TRBJ2-3, the complete variable domain reads SQTIHQWPATLVQPVGSPLSLECTVEGTSNPNLYWYRQAAGRGLQLLFYSVGIGQISSEVPQNLSASRPQDRQFILSSKKLLLSDSGFYLCAWSYPSGNVAGSTDTQYFGPGTRLTVL.

V and J are TRBV19 and TRBJ1-2; 7 nucleotides align to TRBD1. Germline V gene data show CDR1 as LNHDA and CDR2 as SQIVND (reference sequence). The CDR3 runs 14 residues. V shed 4 bases, J shed 4 bases, and the junction held 6 bases outside the gene matches. CDR3: CASSSQGGGYGYTF. The CDR3 coding sequence is TGTGCCAGTAGTAGTCAAGGGGGCGGCTATGGCTACACCTTC.